This T cell receptor (beta chain) is drawn from a study of OX40 agonist ivuxolimab in advanced cancers. The data were produced by immunoSEQ multiplex PCR, yet TCRdb's version contains in-frame clones alone and is incomplete. Of tens of thousands of clones in the sample, approximately 90% were seen once. The CDR3 is 15 amino acids. Germline lookup yields CDR1 SGHRS and CDR2 YFSETQ. Trimming at V came to 4 bases and at J to 1 base, leaving 6 bases not matched to a gene. Study results and caveats: Clonal expansion was seen in CD4+ and CD8+ blood T cells by week 6 at 0.1 to 3.0 mg/kg. Expanded clones were, on average, more numerous in CD8+ T cells than in CD4+.

About this clone: Its matching antigen is unknown.

The clonotype was recovered from an adult with an advanced solid tumor such as melanoma, head and neck, liver or kidney cancer. The sample here was CD4+ or CD8+ T cells sorted from blood, taken in a trial of the OX40 agonist ivuxolimab. The chain employs TRBV5-1 and TRBJ2-3, with 7 bases identical to TRBD1. In DNA form, the CDR3 reads TGCGCCAGCAGCCCCGGGACAGCTGGCACAGATACGCAGTATTTT. Translated, it gives CASSPGTAGTDTQYF.